The 18 T cell receptor beta chains given below trace back to one sample, sequenced in a study of cytomegalovirus exposure and HLA in healthy donors. Primers included in the PCR were 60 Vbeta and 13 Jbeta primers. Assay: immunoSEQ multiplex PCR; the TCRdb copy retains only in-frame clones and omits some. The sample shows fewer than 200,000 clones, approximately 72% of them seen only once. What was sequenced was PBMCs. The receptor set was obtained from a human donor in good health.

The V call is TRBV15, the J call TRBJ1-5; D may be TRBD1 (5 bases). The CDR3 has 14 amino acids. From germline, CDR1 is LNHNV and CDR2 YYDKDF (reference sequence). V was pared by 5 bases and J by 3 bases, with 11 bases between. DNA for the CDR3: TGTGCCACCAGCCCCTGGACACTCAATCAGCCCCAGCATTTT. It encodes CATSPWTLNQPQHF. Full variable domain (outside the CDR3, taken from reference TRBV15 and TRBJ1-5): DAMVIQNPRYQVTQFGKPVTLSCSQTLNHNVMYWYQQKSSQAPKLLFHYYDKDFNNEADTPDNFQSRRPNTSFCFLDIRSPGLGDTAMYLCATSPWTLNQPQHFGDGTRLSIL.

The rearrangement links TRBV11-2 to TRBJ1-1, with 8 positions matching TRBD1. CDR3 size: 14 residues. The germline V gene encodes CDR1 SGHAT and CDR2 FQNNGV. Trimming took 2 bases from V and 11 from J; bases not matched to a gene: 10. CDR3 sequence (DNA): TGTGCCAGCAGCTTAATGGTCGGACAGGGTTTGGCTTTCTTT. Protein sequence: CASSLMVGQGLAFF. The complete variable domain, with remaining parts taken from reference TRBV11-2 and TRBJ1-1, reads EAGVAQSPRYKIIEKRQSVAFWCNPISGHATLYWYQQILGQGPKLLIQFQNNGVVDDSQLPKDRFSAERLKGVDSTLKIQPAKLEDSAVYLCASSLMVGQGLAFFGQGTRLTVV.

V is TRBV27 and J is TRBJ1-1; D remains unclear. V was clipped by 5 bases and J by 1 base, with 11 bases between them. CDR1 and CDR2 from the germline V gene are MNHEY and SMNVEV (reference sequence). The CDR3 has 14 residues. The chain's CDR3 is CASSLGVSNTEAFF. CDR3 bases: TGTGCCAGCAGTCTCGGGGTCTCGAACACTGAAGCTTTCTTT.

The chain is built from TRBV9 and TRBJ2-3; D is perhaps TRBD1 (6 bases). Germline-derived CDR1 and CDR2 are SGDLS and YYNGEE. Trimming left V 2 bases short and J 4 bases short, with 20 bases between. CDR3 length: 17 residues. CDR3: CASSVTPGGGSPDTQYF. As DNA, the CDR3 is TGTGCCAGCAGCGTCACCCCTGGGGGCGGGTCACCAGATACGCAGTATTTT.

This rearrangement joins TRBV7-3 to TRBJ2-7, with 7 bases lining up with TRBD1. Germline V gene lookup returns CDR1 SGHTA and CDR2 FQGTGA. V lost 4 bases to trimming and J lost 0 bases; unmatched junction nucleotides: 6. This CDR3 is 15 amino acids long. CDR3 protein: CASSWSTGSSYEQYF. The CDR3 nucleotides are TGTGCCAGCAGCTGGTCGACAGGGAGCTCCTACGAGCAGTACTTC. Supplemented by reference TRBV7-3 and TRBJ2-7, the full variable domain reads GAGVSQTPSNKVTEKGKYVELRCDPISGHTALYWYRQSLGQGPEFLIYFQGTGAADDSGLPNDRFFAVRPEGSVSTLKIQRTERGDSAVYLCASSWSTGSSYEQYFGPGTRLTVT.

The chain links TRBV5-5 to TRBJ1-2, with D perhaps TRBD1 (6 bases). Germline CDR1 and CDR2: SGHKS and YYEKEE (reference sequence). Trimming pared 4 bases from V and 7 bases from J, leaving 14 bases between. CDR3 length equals 13 residues. The CDR3 bases are TGTGCCAGCAGCCCCTCTGGGACATCTGGCTACACCTTC. Translated, it gives CASSPSGTSGYTF.

V gene TRBV4-2 combines with J gene TRBJ2-2; maybe TRBD1 (5 bases). The CDR3 spans 16 residues. Trimming left V 3 bases short and J 6 bases short, with 17 bases between. The germline V gene encodes CDR1 LGHNA and CDR2 YNFKEQ. CDR3 region: CASSQNRRIQAGELFF. The CDR3 nucleotides read TGTGCCAGCAGCCAGAACAGGCGCATCCAAGCCGGGGAGCTGTTTTTT.

This chain links TRBV2 with TRBJ2-5; 9 nucleotides align to TRBD2. CDR3 length equals 14 residues. The J segment lost 4 bases and the V segment lost 8 bases, leaving 8 bases of the junction unmatched. Per germline, CDR1 SNHLY and CDR2 FYNNEI. The CDR3: CASRSLAGRETQYF. The CDR3 DNA is TGTGCCAGCCGTTCCCTAGCGGGGAGAGAGACCCAGTACTTC.

The chain is built from TRBV9 and TRBJ1-1, with 9 bases matching TRBD1. V lost 3 bases and J lost 10; bases outside the gene matches: 16. The CDR3 has 16 residues. CDR1 is SGDLS and CDR2 is YYNGEE in the germline V gene. The CDR3 reads CASSAESSGQGGGAFF. The CDR3 nucleotides read TGTGCCAGCAGCGCCGAGTCCTCGGGACAGGGAGGAGGAGCTTTCTTT.

This chain joins TRBV4-1 and TRBJ2-7; TRBD1 matches at 10 bases. This CDR3 is 18 amino acids long. The junction had 13 bases not matched to a gene; V was cut back by 4 bases and J by 1 base. Germline loops: CDR1 MGHRA, CDR2 YSYEKL. The CDR3 protein is CASSRKTGDRGVSYEQYF. CDR3 bases: TGCGCCAGCAGCCGAAAGACCGGGGACAGGGGAGTTTCCTACGAGCAGTACTTC.

Comment on this clone: The sample contains more than one DNA sequence encoding this CDR3. The CDR3 DNA reads TGCGCCAGCAGCCTAACAACAGGGAACACTGAAGCTTTCTTT. Amino acids: CASSLTTGNTEAFF. The rearrangement joins TRBV5-1 to TRBJ1-1; D might be TRBD1 (5 bases). CDR1 and CDR2 (germline): SGHRS, YFSETQ. CDR3 length: 14 residues. Trimming took off 4 bases at V and 1 base at J, with 11 bases between the two ends.

The chain couples TRBV5-4 to TRBJ1-1; 10 nucleotides match TRBD1. The junction had 12 bases not matched to a gene; V was cut back by 4 bases and J by 3 bases. This CDR3 is built from 17 residues. In germline, CDR1 is SGHNT, CDR2 YYREEE (reference sequence). As DNA, the CDR3 is TGTGCCAGCAGCACTAGGACAGGGGGAAATACTTACACTGAAGCTTTCTTT. Protein sequence: CASSTRTGGNTYTEAFF.

The V gene is TRBV6-5, the J gene TRBJ2-7; weak D call: TRBD1 (6 bases). This CDR3 comprises 16 residues. V was pared by 0 bases and J by 3 bases, with 15 bases between. Per germline, CDR1 MNHEY and CDR2 SVGAGI. This CDR3 is CASSYSIGQRLYEQYF. CDR3 DNA sequence: TGTGCCAGCAGTTACTCGATAGGACAGAGGCTCTACGAGCAGTACTTC.

This rearrangement joins TRBV6-4 to TRBJ1-5; no clear D. Germline CDR1 and CDR2: MRHNA and SNTAGT. The CDR3 runs to 13 residues. V was trimmed by 8 bases and J by 5 bases, leaving 13 bases between them. The CDR3 nucleotides read TGTGCCAGCTCTCAAGCGGAATATCAGCCCCAGCATTTT. As protein: CASSQAEYQPQHF.

The J gene is TRBJ2-5, the V gene TRBV14; no definite D call. The V gene's germline CDR1 is SGHDN and CDR2 FVKESK. This CDR3 has 12 amino acids. With 1 base removed from V and 7 bases from J, the gap between germline ends came to 7 bases. The CDR3 region is CASSQGGWTQYF. The CDR3 nucleotides are TGTGCCAGCAGCCAAGGAGGTTGGACCCAGTACTTC.

This sequence joins TRBV2 and TRBJ1-1; D might be TRBD1 (6 bases). Per the germline V gene, CDR1 is SNHLY and CDR2 is FYNNEI. Trimming removed 8 bases from V and 0 bases from J, with 10 bases in between. This CDR3 has 13 residues. The CDR3: CASDRFMNTEAFF. DNA of the CDR3: TGTGCCAGCGACAGGTTCATGAACACTGAAGCTTTCTTT. The full variable domain, its missing parts supplied by reference TRBV2 and TRBJ1-1, is EPEVTQTPSHQVTQMGQEVILRCVPISNHLYFYWYRQILGQKVEFLVSFYNNEISEKSEIFDDQFSVERPDGSNFTLKIRSTKLEDSAMYFCASDRFMNTEAFFGQGTRLTVV.

This CDR3 is CASQLASGGGELFF. CDR3 bases: TGTGCCAGCCAGTTGGCTAGCGGGGGCGGGGAGCTGTTTTTT. V gene TRBV9 combines with J gene TRBJ2-2; 10 bases line up with TRBD2. The V and J ends lost 7 bases and 7 bases, in that order; junction bases with no gene match: 7. CDR3 length: 14 residues. Germline V gene data show CDR1 as SGDLS and CDR2 as YYNGEE.

V usage is TRBV5-1 and J usage is TRBJ2-2; D gene unclear. Trimming left V 7 bases short and J 6 bases short, with 10 bases between. CDR3 length: 12 residues. CDR1 is SGHRS, CDR2 YFSETQ, per germline. The DNA for the CDR3 is TGCGCCAGCTCCTCGTTCGCCGGGGAGCTGTTTTTT. The encoded protein is CASSSFAGELFF.